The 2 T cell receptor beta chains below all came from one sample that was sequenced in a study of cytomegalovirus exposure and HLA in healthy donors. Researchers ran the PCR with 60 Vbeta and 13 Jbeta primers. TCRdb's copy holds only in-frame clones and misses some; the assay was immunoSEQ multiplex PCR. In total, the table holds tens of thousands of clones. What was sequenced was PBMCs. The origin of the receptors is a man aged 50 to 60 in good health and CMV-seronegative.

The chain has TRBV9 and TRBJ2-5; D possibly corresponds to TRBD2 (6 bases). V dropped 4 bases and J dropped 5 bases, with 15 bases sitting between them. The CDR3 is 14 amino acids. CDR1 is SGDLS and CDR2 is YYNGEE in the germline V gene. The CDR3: CASSSRTIGETQYF. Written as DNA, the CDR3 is TGTGCCAGCAGCTCCAGGACTATCGGGGAGACCCAGTACTTC.

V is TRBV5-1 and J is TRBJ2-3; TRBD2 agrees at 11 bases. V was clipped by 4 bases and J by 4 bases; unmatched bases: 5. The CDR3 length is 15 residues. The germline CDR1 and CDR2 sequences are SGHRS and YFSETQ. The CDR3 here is CASSLAGGRADTQYF. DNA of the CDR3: TGCGCCAGCAGCCTAGCGGGGGGCCGAGCAGATACGCAGTATTTT. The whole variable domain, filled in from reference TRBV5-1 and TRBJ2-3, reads KAGVTQTPRYLIKTRGQQVTLSCSPISGHRSVSWYQQTPGQGLQFLFEYFSETQRNKGNFPGRFSGRQFSNSRSEMNVSTLELGDSALYLCASSLAGGRADTQYFGPGTRLTVL.